The present entry profiles one TCR beta chain with its context. This clonotype came up many times. It has no known antigen specificity. Qualities for individual bases were not recorded, and no much larger clone is one base off. This entry comes from a study of early T cells in non-severe SARS-CoV-2 infection (dated by TCRdb to the early 2020s). About the investigation overall: Bulk RNA from unsorted whole blood was used for TCR sequencing, so alpha and beta chains could not be paired. The paper as a whole reports these results and caveats: VDJdb matching was skewed toward anti-spike CD8 responses and likely underestimated virus-specific expansions by missing private and CD4 specificities.

Spanning cysteine to phenylalanine, the CDR3 consists of 11 amino acids. Kept here is only the CDR3 DNA, which spans 33 bases and is read in frame from base 1. The germline V gene (reference sequence) gives CDR1 as DFQATT and CDR2 as SNEGSKA. Cut back by 4 bases and 7 bases, the V and J ends lie 10 bases apart. Set within a cohort of healthcare workers in London, UK, this nested case-control study involved weekly PCR testing of nasopharyngeal swabs along with blood sampling. Between 23 and 31 March 2020, the week of the UK lockdown, healthcare workers were enrolled and then followed up weekly for as long as 16 weeks. Libraries were prepared through 5' RACE. TCRdb records NextSeq 500 as the sequencer. To correct for sequencing error and PCR bias, the TCR library protocol tagged individual cDNA molecules with unique molecular identifiers. TCR alpha and beta chains were both sequenced, and the abundances of alpha and beta sequences in each sample were closely correlated with each other. Concerning the study's data processing: Decombinator V4 was used to annotate TCR sequences for V gene, J gene and CDR3. Expanded TCRs were defined as changing significantly between any two time points under a Poisson model with p below 0.0001. TCR abundances were normalised to the total number of TCRs sequenced per sample and expressed as counts per million. MAIT TCRs were defined by TRAV1-2 paired with TRAJ12, TRAJ20 or TRAJ33, and iNKT TCRs by TRAV10 paired with TRAJ18. VDJdb, accessed 1 November 2021, was searched for CMV, EBV and SARS-CoV-2 annotated TCRs, excluding TCRs annotated for multiple antigens. The public sequencing data were trimmed at Q25 with fastp and processed into clonotypes with MiXCR by TCRdb, which kept only in-frame beta chains. Rows matching on CDR3 protein sequence are summarized as one entry with the most common DNA and genes. V and J calls and clone size were set by TCRdb, not the authors. The sample yields 68,000 or so distinct CDR3 sequences; 10% to 15% were counted once. About 1.6% of the sample is held by the ten biggest clonotypes.

The chain joins TRBV20-1 to TRBJ1-2, and possibly TRBD1, on 5 matching bases. The source material was whole blood. The receptor comes from an adult who was a healthcare worker with PCR-confirmed SARS-CoV-2 infection or an uninfected control (not recorded which). The DNA is TGCAGTGCTACCCACGGGGCTGGCTACACCTTC. Its amino acids are CSATHGAGYTF.